The 24 T cell receptor beta chains given below trace back to one sample, sequenced in a study of T cells after posttransplantation cyclophosphamide. Libraries were prepared by immunoSEQ multiplex PCR; TCRdb keeps only in-frame clonotypes and omits some of them. The sample shows some 10,000 clones, 75% to 95% of them seen only once. A marrow graft followed busulfan-fludarabine conditioning, with cyclophosphamide on days +3 and +4. The specimen was PBMCs, collected after allogeneic stem cell transplant with posttransplant cyclophosphamide. The receptors originated from a female patient in her 30s who received an allogeneic stem cell transplant from an unrelated donor, was CMV-positive, and had no GVHD. These T cells may partly come from the graft donor.

This clone was seen just once. The rearrangement uses TRBV5-1 and TRBJ2-7; weak D call: TRBD1 (7 bases). CDR3 length equals 16 residues. V gave up 4 bases and J gave up 2 bases, with 19 bases separating them. Per the germline V gene, CDR1 is SGHRS and CDR2 is YFSETQ. As DNA, the CDR3 is TGCGCCAGCAGCCGGGCGGGACAGATCCTCACCTACGAGCAGTACTTC. Protein product: CASSRAGQILTYEQYF.

The J gene is TRBJ1-2, the V gene TRBV7-9, with D perhaps matching TRBD1 (5 bases). CDR3 size: 15 residues. Germline CDR1 SEHNR, CDR2 FQNEAQ (reference sequence). Trimming left V 5 bases short and J 0 bases short, with 13 bases between. The CDR3 DNA is TGTGCCAGCAGCCCGGTGGTAGGGGCTAACTATGGCTACACCTTC. Amino acid sequence: CASSPVVGANYGYTF.

This sequence joins TRBV10-3 and TRBJ2-7; tentatively, D is TRBD1 (7 bases). The CDR3 covers 13 residues. The germline gives CDR1 ENHRY, CDR2 SYGVKD. V lost 8 bases, J lost 2 bases, and 13 bases lay in between. The CDR3 DNA follows: TGTGCCATCGGGCAGGGGGGCCCCTACGAGCAGTACTTC. It specifies CAIGQGGPYEQYF.

V is TRBV5-5 and J is TRBJ2-5, with 8 bases aligning to TRBD2. Germline V gene lookup returns CDR1 SGHKS and CDR2 YYEKEE (reference sequence). This CDR3 has 14 residues. Trimming cost V 3 bases and J 4 bases; bases outside gene matches: 5. The DNA of the CDR3 is TGTGCCAGCAGCTGGACGGGGGGGGGAGAGACCCAGTACTTC. It translates to CASSWTGGGETQYF.

The J gene is TRBJ1-6, the V gene TRBV28; no clear D gene. CDR1 is MDHEN and CDR2 is SYDVKM in the germline V gene. The CDR3 is 14 amino acids. V lost 8 bases and J 10 bases, leaving 18 bases between the germline ends. The CDR3 reads CASGSRSLVSPLHF. For the CDR3, the DNA is TGTGCCAGCGGTTCGCGGAGCCTGGTCTCACCCCTCCACTTT.

The rearrangement uses TRBV7-9 and TRBJ1-5; no firm D call. V gave up 8 bases and J gave up 5 bases, with 13 bases separating them. Germline lookup yields CDR1 SEHNR and CDR2 FQNEAQ (reference sequence). The CDR3 is 13 amino acids. CDR3 amino acids: CASSSEGDQPQHF. DNA of the CDR3: TGTGCCAGCTCTAGCGAGGGAGATCAGCCCCAGCATTTT.

This chain connects TRBV18 to TRBJ2-2; TRBD1 agrees at 10 bases. The CDR3 extends over 16 amino acids. CDR1 is KGHSH, CDR2 LQKENI, per germline. V trimming: 3 bases; J trimming: 5 bases; junction bases outside the gene matches: 6. The CDR3 sequence is CASSPLTGGETGELFF. In DNA form, the CDR3 reads TGTGCCAGCTCACCCCTGACAGGGGGCGAAACCGGGGAGCTGTTTTTT.

The chain links TRBV6-5 to TRBJ1-5; D call uncertain. Germline lookup yields CDR1 MNHEY and CDR2 SVGAGI. Trimming took 6 bases from V and 0 from J, leaving 6 bases between them. The length of the CDR3 is 13 residues. In nucleotides, the CDR3 is TGTGCCAGCAGGACTTATAGCAATCAGCCCCAGCATTTT. It yields the protein CASRTYSNQPQHF.

The V call is TRBV14, the J call TRBJ2-5; 8 bases are a match to TRBD1. CDR1 is SGHDN, CDR2 FVKESK, per germline. Trimming cost V 0 bases and J 5 bases; bases outside gene matches: 14. CDR3 size: 18 residues. The DNA for the CDR3 is TGTGCCAGCAGCCAAGATCCTCCCAGACAGGGGAGAAGGGAGACCCAGTACTTC. Residues: CASSQDPPRQGRRETQYF.

The chain couples TRBV19 to TRBJ1-5; 8 bases match TRBD1. The junction had 6 bases not matched to a gene; V was cut back by 4 bases and J by 4 bases. Germline V gene lookup returns CDR1 LNHDA and CDR2 SQIVND (reference sequence). This CDR3 region has 15 residues. Here the CDR3 DNA reads TGTGCCAGTAGTACAGGACAGGGTTTAAATCAGCCCCAGCATTTT. Its protein is CASSTGQGLNQPQHF.

This clone came up a few times. This chain connects TRBV2 to TRBJ1-4, with a tentative D call TRBD1 (5 bases). This CDR3 region has 16 residues. Deletions cut 4 bases from V and 5 bases from J, with 17 bases between. Germline CDR1 is SNHLY and CDR2 is FYNNEI. The chain's CDR3 is CASSGPATVMNEKLFF. CDR3 nucleotide sequence: TGTGCCAGCAGTGGACCCGCGACAGTGATGAATGAAAAACTGTTTTTT.

The chain employs TRBV27 and TRBJ1-5, with a weak D call TRBD1 (5 bases). Germline assignment: CDR1 MNHEY and CDR2 SMNVEV (reference sequence). The germline V and J ends were trimmed by 5 bases and 2 bases, with 13 bases remaining between them. CDR3 length: 15 residues. The CDR3 loop is CASSLQGLGNQPQHF. The CDR3, as DNA: TGTGCCAGCAGTCTGCAGGGTTTAGGCAATCAGCCCCAGCATTTT.

The chain is built from TRBV29-1 and TRBJ2-3; D is ambiguous. The germline CDR1 and CDR2 sequences are SQVTM and ANQGSEA. The CDR3 loop spans 14 amino acids. The germline V and J ends were trimmed by 1 base and 2 bases, with 10 bases remaining between them. CDR3 bases: TGCAGCGTTGAAGGGAGAGCGTACACAGATACGCAGTATTTT. Translation: CSVEGRAYTDTQYF.

The chain couples TRBV19 to TRBJ2-7, with 7 nucleotides matching TRBD1. V was clipped by 5 bases and J by 3 bases; unmatched bases: 7. Looked up from germline, CDR1 is LNHDA and CDR2 is SQIVND (reference sequence). The CDR3 loop spans 14 amino acids. The CDR3 here is CASSSTTGVYEQYF. As DNA, the CDR3 is TGTGCCAGTAGTTCAACAACAGGGGTCTACGAGCAGTACTTC.

V gene TRBV28 combines with J gene TRBJ1-6; TRBD1 matches at 7 bases. V gave up 5 bases and J gave up 5 bases; unmatched junction bases: 12. The CDR3 has 17 amino acids. Germline V gives CDR1 MDHEN, CDR2 SYDVKM. DNA of the CDR3: TGTGCCAGCAGTCCCCAGACAGGGCTCCCCCATAATTCACCCCTCCACTTT. Residues: CASSPQTGLPHNSPLHF.

The chain uses TRBV12-5 and TRBJ1-5; D is ambiguous. This CDR3 has 11 amino acids. The germline CDR1 and CDR2 sequences are LGHNT and FRNRAP. DNA of the CDR3: TGTACAGCCCCGAGCAATCAGCCCCAGCATTTT. This encodes CTAPSNQPQHF.

The rearrangement uses TRBV9 and TRBJ2-1, with 11 nucleotides matching TRBD2. CDR3 length: 18 amino acids. Germline V CDR1 and CDR2: SGDLS, YYNGEE. Trimming at V came to 2 bases and at J to 3 bases, leaving 10 bases not matched to a gene. The CDR3, as DNA: TGTGCCAGCAGCGTGGGGGTTGGGACTAGCGGAGTCTACAATGAGCAGTTCTTC. Protein: CASSVGVGTSGVYNEQFF.

Here the CDR3 reads CASSIGGTGAYEQYF. The CDR3 DNA follows: TGTGCCAGTAGTATAGGAGGGACAGGAGCTTACGAGCAGTACTTC. The gene calls are TRBV19 and TRBJ2-7, with 8 bases identical to TRBD1. The CDR3 covers 15 residues. V gave up 1 base and J gave up 4 bases; unmatched junction bases: 6. The germline V gene has CDR1 LNHDA and CDR2 SQIVND (reference sequence).

This rearrangement joins TRBV27 to TRBJ2-3; 11 nucleotides align to TRBD2. The germline gives CDR1 MNHEY, CDR2 SMNVEV (reference sequence). After removal of 6 bases from V and 4 bases from J, the junction contained 6 bases not matched to a gene. The CDR3 runs 15 residues. This CDR3 is CASRRTSGLADTQYF. The CDR3 DNA follows: TGTGCCAGCAGACGGACTAGCGGGTTGGCAGATACGCAGTATTTT.

The rearrangement joins TRBV5-1 to TRBJ2-3; 11 nucleotides align to TRBD2. Germline trimming cut 1 base from V and 0 bases from J; bases unmatched to any gene: 7. CDR3 length: 18 residues. Germline CDR1 reads SGHRS; CDR2 reads YFSETQ. The CDR3 loop reads CASSLWGTSGPSTDTQYF. The DNA of the CDR3 is TGCGCCAGCAGCTTGTGGGGGACTAGCGGTCCTAGCACAGATACGCAGTATTTT.

This clone was counted between two and nine times. This chain uses TRBV5-1 with TRBJ2-7, with D maybe TRBD1 (5 bases). This CDR3 has 13 amino acids. With 4 bases removed from V and 6 bases from J, the gap between germline ends came to 14 bases. Germline V lookup: CDR1 SGHRS, CDR2 YFSETQ. CDR3 in amino acids: CASSTQGLGEQYF. CDR3 DNA: TGCGCCAGCAGCACCCAGGGTCTGGGCGAGCAGTACTTC.

The V call is TRBV18, the J call TRBJ2-1, with a weak D call TRBD1 (6 bases). Trimming stripped 3 bases from V and 5 bases from J, with 17 bases between. Germline CDR1 and CDR2: KGHSH and LQKENI. CDR3 length: 16 residues. The CDR3 protein is CASSPTGHVGHNEQFF. The DNA for the CDR3 is TGTGCCAGCTCACCGACGGGACACGTTGGGCACAATGAGCAGTTCTTC.

The sample holds one count of this clone. V and J are TRBV6-1 and TRBJ1-5, with a tentative D call TRBD1 (6 bases). Trimming pared 6 bases from V and 7 bases from J, leaving 16 bases between. The CDR3 sequence is 14 residues long. The V gene's germline CDR1 is MNHNS and CDR2 SASEGT. The CDR3 DNA reads as TGTGCCAGCAGAAGGACAGTAGGAAGCCAGCCCCAGCATTTT. Its protein is CASRRTVGSQPQHF.

This chain joins TRBV13 and TRBJ2-5, with 9 bases fitting TRBD2. The ends lost 2 bases at V and 1 base at J; junction bases unmatched: 5. CDR1 and CDR2 from the germline V gene are PRHDT and FYEKMQ (reference sequence). This CDR3 spans 16 amino acids. CDR3 nucleotide sequence: TGTGCCAGCAGCTTAAGGCGGGGGGGTTTCCAAGAGACCCAGTACTTC. Encoded protein: CASSLRRGGFQETQYF.